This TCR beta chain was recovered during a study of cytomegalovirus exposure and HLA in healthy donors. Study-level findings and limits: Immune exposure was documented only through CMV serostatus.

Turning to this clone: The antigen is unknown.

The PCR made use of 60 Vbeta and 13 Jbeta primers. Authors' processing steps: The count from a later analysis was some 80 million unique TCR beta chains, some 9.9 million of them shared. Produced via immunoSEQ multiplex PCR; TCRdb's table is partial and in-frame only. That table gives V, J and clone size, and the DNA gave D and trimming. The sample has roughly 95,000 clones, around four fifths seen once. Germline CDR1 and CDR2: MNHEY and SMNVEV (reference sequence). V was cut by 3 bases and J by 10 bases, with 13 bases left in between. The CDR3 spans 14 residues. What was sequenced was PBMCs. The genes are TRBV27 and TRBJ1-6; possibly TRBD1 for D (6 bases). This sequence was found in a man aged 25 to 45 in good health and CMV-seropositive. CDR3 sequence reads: CASSFRDIGSPLHF. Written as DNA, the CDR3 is TGTGCCAGCAGTTTCCGGGACATAGGGTCACCCCTCCACTTT.